These T cell receptor beta chains were read from a single sample in a study of blood T cell repertoires in COVID-19. Produced via immunoSEQ multiplex PCR; TCRdb's table is partial and in-frame only. Of 110,000 or so clones listed, more than 70% are singletons. The sequenced sample was peripheral blood. These receptors originate from a woman aged 55 to 70 with COVID-19, enrolled during active disease. Each CDR3 is given with its conserved first and last residue. Fields, in order: J gene, clone size, D gene, CDR3 length, V gene, CDR3 protein, CDR3 DNA. The D gene is left open where the match is weak. Some rows have no size entry. The others give once, few or many, or a class for an expanded clone.

j_call: TRBJ2-5
clone_size: .
d_call: TRBD1
cdr3_length: 15
v_call: TRBV7-8
cdr3_aa: CASSLRTGGGETQYF
cdr3_nt: TGTGCCAGCAGCTTACGCACAGGGGGCGGAGAGACCCAGTACTTC

j_call: TRBJ2-5
clone_size: many
d_call: TRBD2
cdr3_length: 16
v_call: TRBV7-8
cdr3_aa: CASSLQTSGGVETQYF
cdr3_nt: TGTGCCAGCAGCTTACAAACTAGCGGGGGGGTAGAGACCCAGTACTTC

j_call: TRBJ2-5
clone_size: .
d_call: .
cdr3_length: 14
v_call: TRBV9
cdr3_aa: CASSVATEKETQYF
cdr3_nt: TGTGCCAGCAGCGTAGCAACAGAAAAAGAGACCCAGTACTTC

j_call: TRBJ1-2
clone_size: .
d_call: .
cdr3_length: 16
v_call: TRBV4-2
cdr3_aa: CASSQDGGSFGDGYTF
cdr3_nt: TGTGCCAGCAGCCAAGATGGGGGGTCCTTCGGGGATGGCTACACCTTC

j_call: TRBJ1-3
clone_size: .
d_call: .
cdr3_length: 16
v_call: TRBV19
cdr3_aa: CASSPGGGRSGNTIYF
cdr3_nt: TGTGCCAGTAGTCCGGGCGGGGGCAGAAGTGGAAACACCATATATTTT

j_call: TRBJ1-6
clone_size: .
d_call: TRBD1
cdr3_length: 15
v_call: TRBV2
cdr3_aa: CASRPTGTRSAPLHF
cdr3_nt: TGTGCCAGCCGACCGACAGGGACCCGAAGTGCACCCCTCCACTTT

j_call: TRBJ1-2
clone_size: .
d_call: .
cdr3_length: 11
v_call: TRBV19
cdr3_aa: CASGFNYGYTF
cdr3_nt: TGTGCCAGCGGTTTCAACTATGGCTACACCTTC

j_call: TRBJ2-1
clone_size: .
d_call: TRBD1
cdr3_length: 16
v_call: TRBV6-6
cdr3_aa: CASSYSRDRVLNEQFF
cdr3_nt: TGTGCCAGCAGTTACTCAAGGGACAGGGTTTTGAATGAGCAGTTCTTC

j_call: TRBJ1-4
clone_size: .
d_call: TRBD1
cdr3_length: 15
v_call: TRBV3-1/TRBV3-2
cdr3_aa: CASSQLDRGHEKLFF
cdr3_nt: TGTGCCAGCAGCCAATTGGACAGGGGCCATGAAAAACTGTTTTTT

j_call: TRBJ2-2
clone_size: .
d_call: .
cdr3_length: 14
v_call: TRBV7-7
cdr3_aa: CASSLGWNTGELFF
cdr3_nt: TGTGCTAGCAGCTTGGGCTGGAACACCGGGGAGCTGTTTTTT

j_call: TRBJ2-3
clone_size: .
d_call: TRBD2
cdr3_length: 14
v_call: TRBV5-1
cdr3_aa: CASTPVAGADTQYF
cdr3_nt: TGCGCCAGCACCCCCGTGGCGGGGGCAGATACGCAGTATTTT

j_call: TRBJ1-1
clone_size: once
d_call: .
cdr3_length: 14
v_call: TRBV7-8
cdr3_aa: CASSLDGANTEAFF
cdr3_nt: TGTGCCAGCAGCTTAGATGGGGCTAACACTGAAGCTTTCTTT

j_call: TRBJ2-5
clone_size: .
d_call: TRBD2
cdr3_length: 14
v_call: TRBV10-3
cdr3_aa: CAIGASGVEETQYF
cdr3_nt: TGTGCCATCGGGGCTAGCGGGGTGGAAGAGACCCAGTACTTC

j_call: TRBJ2-7
clone_size: .
d_call: TRBD2
cdr3_length: 16
v_call: TRBV5-1
cdr3_aa: CASSLGGTSKAYEQYF
cdr3_nt: TGCGCCAGCAGCTTGGGGGGGACTAGTAAGGCCTACGAGCAGTACTTC

j_call: TRBJ2-3
clone_size: .
d_call: .
cdr3_length: 14
v_call: TRBV4-2
cdr3_aa: CASSQGQGGDTQYF
cdr3_nt: TGTGCCAGCAGCCAAGGGCAGGGGGGAGATACGCAGTATTTT

j_call: TRBJ1-6
clone_size: .
d_call: TRBD1
cdr3_length: 15
v_call: TRBV18
cdr3_aa: CASSRGQATNSPLHF
cdr3_nt: TGTGCCAGCTCACGGGGACAGGCTACTAATTCACCCCTCCACTTT

j_call: TRBJ2-1
clone_size: .
d_call: TRBD2
cdr3_length: 16
v_call: TRBV5-1
cdr3_aa: CASSLASGGIYNEQFF
cdr3_nt: TGCGCCAGCAGCTTGGCTAGCGGGGGGATCTACAATGAGCAGTTCTTC

j_call: TRBJ2-1
clone_size: .
d_call: .
cdr3_length: 12
v_call: TRBV2
cdr3_aa: CASSAIRSQQFF
cdr3_nt: TGTGCCAGCAGTGCCATTAGAAGTCAGCAGTTCTTC

j_call: TRBJ1-1
clone_size: .
d_call: TRBD1
cdr3_length: 14
v_call: TRBV19
cdr3_aa: CASSRGQTSTEAFF
cdr3_nt: TGTGCCAGTAGTCGGGGACAGACGAGCACTGAAGCTTTCTTT

j_call: TRBJ2-1
clone_size: .
d_call: .
cdr3_length: 18
v_call: TRBV3-1/TRBV3-2
cdr3_aa: CASSQGRGFTGSYNEQFF
cdr3_nt: TGTGCCAGCAGCCAAGGGAGGGGCTTTACCGGCTCCTACAATGAGCAGTTCTTC

j_call: TRBJ2-1
clone_size: .
d_call: TRBD2
cdr3_length: 16
v_call: TRBV3-1/TRBV3-2
cdr3_aa: CASSQDWLAGGSEQFF
cdr3_nt: TGTGCCAGCAGCCAAGATTGGCTAGCGGGGGGGAGTGAGCAGTTCTTC

j_call: TRBJ2-5
clone_size: .
d_call: TRBD1
cdr3_length: 14
v_call: TRBV7-7
cdr3_aa: CASSSDRGRGTQYF
cdr3_nt: TGTGCTAGCAGCTCGGACAGGGGGCGAGGGACCCAGTACTTC

j_call: TRBJ1-6
clone_size: .
d_call: TRBD1
cdr3_length: 15
v_call: TRBV5-1
cdr3_aa: CASSIGQERNSPLHF
cdr3_nt: TGCGCCAGCAGCATAGGACAGGAAAGGAATTCACCCCTCCACTTT

j_call: TRBJ1-1
clone_size: .
d_call: TRBD1
cdr3_length: 14
v_call: TRBV18
cdr3_aa: CASSPRQGATEAFF
cdr3_nt: TGTGCCAGCTCACCCCGACAGGGAGCCACTGAAGCTTTCTTT

j_call: TRBJ2-1
clone_size: .
d_call: .
cdr3_length: 15
v_call: TRBV6-1
cdr3_aa: CASSEQQGSYNEQFF
cdr3_nt: TGTGCCAGCAGTGAGCAGCAGGGTTCCTACAATGAGCAGTTCTTC

j_call: TRBJ1-5
clone_size: few
d_call: TRBD1
cdr3_length: 17
v_call: TRBV5-6
cdr3_aa: CASSPGTGGVIGQPQHF
cdr3_nt: TGTGCCAGCAGCCCCGGGACAGGGGGTGTGATCGGTCAGCCCCAGCATTTT

j_call: TRBJ1-1
clone_size: .
d_call: TRBD1
cdr3_length: 16
v_call: TRBV24-1
cdr3_aa: CATSEWDRELDTEAFF
cdr3_nt: TGTGCCACCAGTGAGTGGGACAGGGAGTTGGACACTGAAGCTTTCTTT

j_call: TRBJ1-1
clone_size: .
d_call: .
cdr3_length: 13
v_call: TRBV3-1/TRBV3-2
cdr3_aa: CASSQVQNTEAFF
cdr3_nt: TGTGCCAGCAGCCAAGTTCAGAACACTGAAGCTTTCTTT

j_call: TRBJ2-5
clone_size: .
d_call: .
cdr3_length: 15
v_call: TRBV7-9
cdr3_aa: CASSRGQGGQETQYF
cdr3_nt: TGTGCCAGCAGCCGGGGGCAGGGGGGCCAAGAGACCCAGTACTTC

j_call: TRBJ1-1
clone_size: .
d_call: .
cdr3_length: 11
v_call: TRBV29-1
cdr3_aa: CSVEEAERAFF
cdr3_nt: TGCAGCGTTGAGGAGGCAGAGAGGGCTTTCTTT

j_call: TRBJ1-3
clone_size: .
d_call: .
cdr3_length: 15
v_call: TRBV18
cdr3_aa: CASSPPGGSGNTIYF
cdr3_nt: TGTGCCAGCTCACCTCCGGGGGGCTCTGGAAACACCATATATTTT